Below, 25 T cell receptor beta chains from the same sample are listed, as sequenced in a study of cytomegalovirus exposure and HLA in healthy donors. PCR involved 60 Vbeta and 13 Jbeta primers. Using immunoSEQ multiplex PCR, the repertoire was profiled, and TCRdb retains in-frame clones only, with some absent. The repertoire holds about 200,000 clones, with 75% to 85% as singletons. Sequenced material: PBMCs. Every receptor here comes from a middle-aged woman in good health and CMV-seronegative.

Here the CDR3 reads CASDSMRTGGLETQYF. The DNA for the CDR3 is TGTGCCAGCGACTCCATGCGGACAGGGGGCTTGGAGACCCAGTACTTC. This sequence joins TRBV7-3 and TRBJ2-5, with 11 bases matching TRBD1. Germline lookup yields CDR1 SGHTA and CDR2 FQGTGA. The CDR3 is 16 residues long. V dropped 8 bases and J dropped 5; count of bases not matched to a gene: 13.

This rearrangement joins TRBV2 to TRBJ2-5, with 7 bases aligning to TRBD1. J lost 3 bases, V lost 6 bases, and 4 bases had no gene match. The CDR3 sequence is 13 residues long. Germline-derived CDR1 and CDR2 are SNHLY and FYNNEI. The CDR3: CASSQDREETQYF. In DNA, the CDR3 is TGTGCCAGCAGCCAAGACAGGGAAGAGACCCAGTACTTC.

J is TRBJ2-2 and V is TRBV28; 14 bases are a match to TRBD2. The CDR3 sequence is 17 residues long. V gave up 5 bases and J gave up 8 bases; unmatched junction bases: 10. Germline loops: CDR1 MDHEN, CDR2 SYDVKM. CDR3 amino acids: CASSTSGTSGSRGELFF. In DNA, the CDR3 is TGTGCCAGCAGTACCTCCGGGACTAGCGGGAGTAGGGGGGAGCTGTTTTTT.

This clone has only a few counts. The V gene is TRBV6-1, the J gene TRBJ2-1; TRBD2 agrees at 13 bases. Germline V lookup: CDR1 MNHNS, CDR2 SASEGT. V was pared by 8 bases and J by 11 bases, with 9 bases of the junction left unmatched. The CDR3 covers 14 residues. CDR3 loop: CASEGLAGEEKQFF. The CDR3 coding sequence is TGTGCCAGCGAAGGACTAGCGGGGGAGGAAAAGCAGTTCTTC.

V and J are TRBV10-1 and TRBJ2-1, with a possible D match to TRBD2 (5 bases). V was clipped by 8 bases and J by 3 bases, with 14 bases between them. Germline V CDR1 and CDR2: WNHNN, SYGVQD (reference sequence). The CDR3 runs to 14 residues. CDR3 nucleotides: TGCGCCAGCTCCGGAGGCGGACTCTACAATGAGCAGTTCTTC. Protein sequence: CASSGGGLYNEQFF.

The chain joins TRBV27 to TRBJ2-3, with TRBD2 identical over 13 bases. V was pared by 5 bases and J by 5 bases, with 7 bases of the junction left unmatched. The CDR3 is made up of 16 amino acids. Germline values: CDR1 MNHEY, CDR2 SMNVEV (reference sequence). CDR3 in DNA: TGTGCCAGCAGTCGAAGGACTAGCGGGAGTTTAGATACGCAGTATTTT. Residues: CASSRRTSGSLDTQYF.

The chain recombines TRBV9 with TRBJ2-2; 7 nucleotides align to TRBD2. V dropped 3 bases and J dropped 1; count of bases not matched to a gene: 9. Germline V gene lookup returns CDR1 SGDLS and CDR2 YYNGEE. The CDR3 is 17 residues long. The CDR3 nucleotides read TGTGCCAGCAGCGCAGCCCGGGGGACTAAGAACACCGGGGAGCTGTTTTTT. Encoded protein: CASSAARGTKNTGELFF.

This clone was detected only a few times. This chain uses TRBV10-3 with TRBJ1-1; perhaps TRBD1 as D (5 bases). Germline assignment: CDR1 ENHRY and CDR2 SYGVKD. CDR3 length: 12 amino acids. Deletions cut 7 bases from V and 1 base from J, with 7 bases between. CDR3 region: CAITQGNTEAFF. In nucleotides, the CDR3 is TGTGCCATCACCCAGGGGAACACTGAAGCTTTCTTT.

The chain is built from TRBV27 and TRBJ2-3; 13 bases are shared with TRBD2. Germline V gene data show CDR1 as MNHEY and CDR2 as SMNVEV (reference sequence). Losses at the gene ends were 5 bases for V and 0 bases for J; bases not matched to a gene: 5. The CDR3 covers 17 residues. CDR3 in DNA: TGTGCCAGCAGTCCCGGGACTAGCGGGATTAGCACAGATACGCAGTATTTT. Its protein product is CASSPGTSGISTDTQYF.

The rearrangement joins TRBV6-6 to TRBJ2-7; tentative D call: TRBD1 (6 bases). V lost 5 bases and J lost 0, with 17 bases in between. The CDR3 spans 16 residues. CDR1 and CDR2 from the germline V gene are MNHNY and SVGAGI (reference sequence). As DNA, the CDR3 is TGTGCCAGCAGTGGATTCACACAGGGATCCTCCTACGAGCAGTACTTC. It encodes CASSGFTQGSSYEQYF.

This chain connects TRBV27 to TRBJ1-1; tentatively, D is TRBD1 (6 bases). The CDR3 spans 14 residues. Per germline, CDR1 MNHEY and CDR2 SMNVEV (reference sequence). V lost 3 bases, J lost 4 bases, and 12 bases lay in between. The CDR3 protein is CASSLGRGSTEAFF. As DNA, the CDR3 is TGTGCCAGCAGTTTGGGTAGGGGGAGCACTGAAGCTTTCTTT.

The V call is TRBV27, the J call TRBJ2-1, with D perhaps matching TRBD2 (6 bases). CDR3 length: 14 residues. CDR1 and CDR2 from the germline V gene are MNHEY and SMNVEV (reference sequence). V lost 7 bases and J 4 bases, leaving 14 bases between the germline ends. The CDR3 DNA reads TGTGCCAGCAAGGCCCTGGGGAGGTACAATGAGCAGTTCTTC. Translation: CASKALGRYNEQFF.

This clone was picked up a small number of times. This chain joins TRBV27 and TRBJ2-7; tentatively, D is TRBD2 (5 bases). The germline V gene has CDR1 MNHEY and CDR2 SMNVEV (reference sequence). V gave up 5 bases and J gave up 1 base, with 9 bases separating them. The CDR3 is 13 amino acids. The CDR3 loop is CASSPRESYEQYF. In nucleotides, the CDR3 is TGTGCCAGCAGTCCAAGGGAGTCCTACGAGCAGTACTTC.

The chain has TRBV9 and TRBJ2-7, with 11 nucleotides matching TRBD2. Germline assignment: CDR1 SGDLS and CDR2 YYNGEE. The CDR3 is 16 residues long. V shed 4 bases and J 1 base; nucleotides not matched to a gene: 7. The CDR3 nucleotides are TGTGCCAGCAGCCCTTTCTCTAGCGGGGGGTCCTACGAGCAGTACTTC. It codes for CASSPFSSGGSYEQYF.

This clone was found a few times. The rearrangement links TRBV18 to TRBJ2-1; 11 nucleotides align to TRBD2. Per germline, CDR1 KGHSH and CDR2 LQKENI. The CDR3 runs to 18 residues. The junction had 14 bases not matched to a gene; V was cut back by 3 bases and J by 7 bases. CDR3 loop: CASSPLTSGGQRRNEQFF. DNA for the CDR3: TGTGCCAGCTCACCCCTCACTAGCGGGGGCCAGAGGAGGAATGAGCAGTTCTTC.

J is TRBJ2-1 and V is TRBV18, with a tentative D call TRBD1 (6 bases). The germline CDR1 and CDR2 sequences are KGHSH and LQKENI. Trimming cost V 3 bases and J 15 bases, with 15 bases left between them. The CDR3 is 12 residues long. The CDR3 loop is CASSPPGQLPFF. CDR3 DNA sequence: TGTGCCAGCTCACCGCCCGGACAGTTGCCGTTCTTC.

V gene TRBV7-9 combines with J gene TRBJ2-6; a weak D match, TRBD2 (6 bases). This CDR3 is built from 15 residues. Germline lookup yields CDR1 SEHNR and CDR2 FQNEAQ (reference sequence). Trimming pared 3 bases from V and 2 bases from J, leaving 8 bases between. CDR3 sequence (DNA): TGTGCCAGCAGCTTGCAGCGGGCTGGGGCCAACGTCCTGACTTTC. This encodes CASSLQRAGANVLTF.

The gene calls are TRBV20-1 and TRBJ2-7; D gene ambiguous. The CDR3 sequence is 11 residues long. The V and J ends lost 6 bases and 3 bases respectively, with 9 bases between them. Germline V gene data show CDR1 as DFQATT and CDR2 as SNEGSKA (reference sequence). The CDR3 loop reads CSAAASYEQYF. The CDR3 nucleotides are TGCAGTGCGGCTGCAAGCTACGAGCAGTACTTC.

This chain links TRBV30 with TRBJ2-7, with 8 bases aligning to TRBD2. Germline V gene data show CDR1 as GTSNPN and CDR2 as SVGIG (reference sequence). V dropped 0 bases and J dropped 5; count of bases not matched to a gene: 6. The CDR3 extends over 14 amino acids. The CDR3 region is CAWSVGAGGDEQYF. The CDR3 bases are TGTGCCTGGAGTGTAGGGGCGGGAGGCGACGAGCAGTACTTC.

This chain connects TRBV28 to TRBJ1-1, with a weak D call TRBD1 (5 bases). The CDR3 extends over 14 amino acids. V was pared by 8 bases and J by 2 bases, with 15 bases between. Looked up from germline, CDR1 is MDHEN and CDR2 is SYDVKM. CDR3 coding DNA: TGTGCCAGCTTCTCCCAGGGTCCAAACACTGAAGCTTTCTTT. It specifies CASFSQGPNTEAFF. Drawing the rest from reference TRBV28 and TRBJ1-1, the complete variable domain is DVKVTQSSRYLVKRTGEKVFLECVQDMDHENMFWYRQDPGLGLRLIYFSYDVKMKEKGDIPEGYSVSREKKERFSLILESASTNQTSMYLCASFSQGPNTEAFFGQGTRLTVV.

The rearrangement uses TRBV5-1 and TRBJ1-1; the match to TRBD1 covers 7 bases. From germline, CDR1 is SGHRS and CDR2 YFSETQ. V lost 5 bases to trimming and J lost 1 base; unmatched junction nucleotides: 5. The length of the CDR3 is 14 residues. CDR3 nucleotides: TGCGCCAGCAGATTACAGGGGAGGAACACTGAAGCTTTCTTT. Amino acid sequence: CASRLQGRNTEAFF.

The genes are TRBV5-1 and TRBJ1-3; no firm D call. The germline CDR1 and CDR2 sequences are SGHRS and YFSETQ. V was cut by 0 bases and J by 0 bases, with 7 bases left in between. CDR3 length: 15 residues. Here the CDR3 reads CASSLAVDSGNTIYF. The CDR3, as DNA: TGCGCCAGCAGCTTGGCAGTTGACTCTGGAAACACCATATATTTT.

The rearrangement links TRBV19 to TRBJ1-5, with 9 bases that match TRBD1. Germline V gene sequence: CDR1 LNHDA, CDR2 SQIVND (reference sequence). V was clipped by 3 bases and J by 2 bases; unmatched bases: 5. The CDR3 consists of 16 residues. CDR3 DNA: TGTGCCAGTAGTATTTCGACAGGGGGGGGCAATCAGCCCCAGCATTTT. This sequence encodes CASSISTGGGNQPQHF.

This chain joins TRBV11-3 and TRBJ1-1, with D possibly being TRBD1 (6 bases). The V end lost 2 bases, the J end lost 4 bases, and 8 bases lay between the germline ends. Per germline, CDR1 SGHNT and CDR2 YENEEA. The CDR3 length is 13 residues. The CDR3 sequence is CASSLRGGTEAFF. The CDR3 region has the DNA TGTGCCAGCAGCTTAAGGGGGGGCACTGAAGCTTTCTTT.

This chain connects TRBV28 to TRBJ1-1; D gene unclear. From germline, CDR1 is MDHEN and CDR2 SYDVKM. Trimming left V 7 bases short and J 4 bases short, with 10 bases between. The CDR3 is 12 residues long. In DNA form, the CDR3 reads TGTGCCAGCACCTCCCGGGTCACTGAAGCTTTCTTT. It yields the protein CASTSRVTEAFF.